Listed below are T cell receptor beta chains from one sample, sequenced in a study of shared clonotypes between healthy human individuals. Repertoires were generated with immunoSEQ multiplex PCR, while TCRdb's copy carries only in-frame clones and drops some. Here the sample spans approximately 1.5 million clones, around 98.5% being singletons. The sequenced sample consisted of naive CD4+ T cells sorted from blood. These receptor sequences come from a man aged 25 to 45 in good health. CDR3s include the opening cysteine and the closing phenylalanine or tryptophan. A D gene is named only where the DNA matches it firmly. The listing skips clone size in some rows; elsewhere it reads once, few, many or a size class.

D | size | J | V | CDR3 | DNA
- | - | TRBJ2-6 | TRBV21-1 | CASRHRSNSGANVLTF | TGTGCCAGCAGACACAGGTCAAACTCTGGGGCCAACGTCCTGACTTTC
- | - | TRBJ2-2 | TRBV18 | CASSPRLKNTGELFF | TGTGCCAGCTCACCACGTCTAAAGAACACCGGGGAGCTGTTTTTT
- | - | TRBJ1-5 | TRBV6-1 | CASSDSPNQPQHF | TGTGCCAGCAGTGACAGCCCCAATCAGCCCCAGCATTTT
- | - | TRBJ1-1 | TRBV28 | CASTSTPGHSNTEAFF | TGTGCCAGCACCTCCACACCGGGACACTCGAACACTGAAGCTTTCTTT
- | - | TRBJ2-2 | TRBV11-2 | CASSGYWGAINTGELFF | TGTGCCAGCAGCGGATATTGGGGGGCTATAAACACCGGGGAGCTGTTTTTT
- | - | TRBJ2-7 | TRBV18 | CASSPQSFTYEQYF | TGTGCCAGCTCACCGCAAAGCTTTACCTACGAGCAGTACTTC
- | - | TRBJ1-5 | TRBV19 | CASSIDRWNQPQHF | TGTGCCAGTAGTATAGATCGGTGGAACCAGCCCCAGCATTTT
- | - | TRBJ1-1 | TRBV27 | CASSLRTRASVTEAFF | TGTGCCAGCAGTTTAAGAACTCGGGCCTCGGTCACTGAAGCTTTCTTT
TRBD1 | - | TRBJ2-1 | TRBV2 | CASSGGQGANEQFF | TGTGCCAGCAGTGGGGGACAGGGGGCGAATGAGCAGTTCTTC
- | once | TRBJ2-7 | TRBV6-1 | CASSRPPSYEQYF | TGTGCCAGCAGTCGTCCCCCTTCCTACGAGCAGTACTTC
TRBD1 | - | TRBJ2-7 | TRBV28 | CASSTPGQGAYEQYF | TGTGCCAGCAGTACTCCGGGACAGGGGGCCTACGAGCAGTACTTC
TRBD1 | - | TRBJ2-5 | TRBV5-4 | CASSPGQLKETQYF | TGTGCCAGCAGCCCGGGACAGTTAAAAGAGACCCAGTACTTC
- | - | TRBJ1-1 | TRBV9 | CASSVRGDTEAFF | TGTGCCAGCAGCGTCCGGGGGGACACTGAAGCTTTCTTT
- | - | TRBJ2-7 | TRBV14 | CASMGLGSYEQYF | TGTGCCAGCATGGGGCTAGGGTCCTACGAGCAGTACTTC
- | - | TRBJ2-2 | TRBV23-1 | CASTEPGQTNTGELFF | TGCGCCAGCACCGAACCGGGTCAGACTAACACCGGGGAGCTGTTTTTT
- | - | TRBJ2-7 | TRBV5-5 | CASSLAAAGRFSYEQYF | TGTGCCAGCAGCTTGGCCGCGGCAGGGCGATTTTCCTACGAGCAGTACTTC
- | - | TRBJ1-5 | TRBV28 | CASSLKPSNQPQHF | TGTGCCAGCAGTTTAAAACCGAGCAATCAGCCCCAGCATTTT
- | - | TRBJ2-3 | TRBV5-4 | CASRGNTDTQYF | TGTGCCAGCAGGGGTAACACAGATACGCAGTATTTT
- | - | TRBJ1-2 | TRBV6-5 | CASSMTGGANYGYTF | TGTGCCAGCAGTATGACGGGAGGGGCGAACTATGGCTACACCTTC
TRBD2 | - | TRBJ2-1 | TRBV2 | CASRLAGAYNEQFF | TGTGCCAGCAGATTAGCGGGAGCCTACAATGAGCAGTTCTTC
- | - | TRBJ2-2 | TRBV10-2 | CASSVFPEGTGELFF | TGCGCCAGCAGTGTATTCCCCGAGGGGACCGGGGAGCTGTTTTTT
TRBD2 | - | TRBJ2-7 | TRBV9 | CASSVELAGEQYF | TGTGCCAGCAGCGTAGAACTAGCGGGCGAGCAGTACTTC
TRBD2 | - | TRBJ2-2 | TRBV15 | CATSTLTSGAFTGELFF | TGTGCCACCAGCACTCTGACTAGCGGGGCATTTACCGGGGAGCTGTTTTTT
- | - | TRBJ2-3 | TRBV29-1 | CSVCEGLGLNTQYF | TGCAGCGTTTGCGAAGGACTTGGTTTAAATACGCAGTATTTT
TRBD1 | - | TRBJ2-1 | TRBV18 | CASSPFSPGQGPYNEQFF | TGTGCCAGCTCACCATTTTCTCCGGGACAGGGCCCCTACAATGAGCAGTTCTTC
- | - | TRBJ2-3 | TRBV5-1 | CASSLAASTDTQYF | TGCGCCAGCAGCTTGGCGGCCAGCACAGATACGCAGTATTTT
- | - | TRBJ1-2 | TRBV5-5 | CASSSITESYGYTF | TGTGCCAGCAGCTCTATCACAGAAAGTTATGGCTACACCTTC
- | - | TRBJ2-1 | TRBV7-9 | CASRASPSRNEQFF | TGTGCCAGCAGGGCTAGCCCTAGTCGCAATGAGCAGTTCTTC
- | once | TRBJ1-4 | TRBV5-1 | CASSWDRLQATTNEKLFF | TGCGCCAGCAGCTGGGATCGATTACAGGCAACAACTAATGAAAAACTGTTTTTT
- | - | TRBJ1-4 | TRBV19 | CASSIGARTNEKLFF | TGTGCCAGTAGTATAGGGGCAAGAACTAATGAAAAACTGTTTTTT
TRBD2 | - | TRBJ2-2 | TRBV27 | CASSPRIAGAAGELFF | TGTGCCAGCAGTCCTCGGATAGCGGGAGCTGCCGGGGAGCTGTTTTTT
- | - | TRBJ1-5 | TRBV5-6 | CASSLGARNQPQHF | TGTGCCAGCAGCTTGGGAGCGCGCAATCAGCCCCAGCATTTT
- | - | TRBJ1-2 | TRBV19 | CEGGHHYGYTF | TGTGAGGGGGGACACCACTATGGCTACACCTTC
TRBD2 | - | TRBJ2-7 | TRBV5-4 | CASRANSGGSDEQYF | TGTGCCAGCAGGGCTAACAGCGGGGGTTCGGACGAGCAGTACTTC
- | - | TRBJ1-1 | TRBV6-1 | CASSDVGMNTEAFF | TGTGCCAGCAGTGACGTAGGGATGAACACTGAAGCTTTCTTT
TRBD2 | once | TRBJ2-1 | TRBV6-4 | CASSEYSGSGAYNEQFF | TGTGCCAGCAGTGAGTATAGCGGGAGTGGCGCCTACAATGAGCAGTTCTTC
TRBD1 | - | TRBJ1-2 | TRBV27 | CASSRTGSYGYTF | TGTGCCAGCTCCAGGACAGGGAGCTATGGCTACACCTTC
TRBD1 | - | TRBJ1-5 | TRBV6-1 | CASSGTGGYSNQPQHF | TGTGCCAGCAGTGGGACAGGGGGGTATAGCAATCAGCCCCAGCATTTT
TRBD1 | - | TRBJ2-5 | TRBV2 | CASSTDRGSETQYF | TGTGCCAGCAGTACGGACAGGGGGTCGGAGACCCAGTACTTC
- | - | TRBJ1-5 | TRBV6-5 | CASSPFYNQPQHF | TGTGCCAGCAGTCCATTTTACAATCAGCCCCAGCATTTT